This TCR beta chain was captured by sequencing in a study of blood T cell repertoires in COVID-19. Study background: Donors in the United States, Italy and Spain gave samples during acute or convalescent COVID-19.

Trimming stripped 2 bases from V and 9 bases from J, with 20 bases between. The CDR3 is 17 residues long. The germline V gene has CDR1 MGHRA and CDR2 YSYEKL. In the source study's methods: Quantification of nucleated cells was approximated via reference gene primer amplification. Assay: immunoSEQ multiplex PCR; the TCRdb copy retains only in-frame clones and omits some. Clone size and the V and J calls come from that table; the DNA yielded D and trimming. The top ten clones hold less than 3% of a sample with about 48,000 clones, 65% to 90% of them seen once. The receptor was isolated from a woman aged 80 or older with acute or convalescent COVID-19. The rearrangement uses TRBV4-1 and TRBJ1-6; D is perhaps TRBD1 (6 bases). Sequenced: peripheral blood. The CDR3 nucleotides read TGCGCCAGCAGCCAACCCCCCAGTAGGGGGTATTCTTCACCCCTCCACTTT. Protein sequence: CASSQPPSRGYSSPLHF.